One sample yielded the 23 T cell receptor beta chains listed below, sequenced in a study of shared clonotypes between healthy human individuals (dated by TCRdb to about 2020). To prepare the library, the immunoSEQ multiplex PCR assay was applied. As stored in TCRdb, this immuneACCESS dataset retains in-frame rearrangements with V and J assigned. A fraction of the clones does not appear; measured against another copy, unresolved V genes explain less than half of the discrepancy, and the remainder lacks a known reason. Across this sample there are about 590,000 clones, with roughly 95% seen only once. 0.095% to 0.12% of the sample belongs to the ten largest clones. CD8 naive samples were CD45RO-negative cells positively selected for CCR7, giving a CD45RA+CCR7+ population that excluded TemRA cells. The sequenced sample was naive CD8+ T cells sorted from blood. The intended sense of this specimen's cell subset or site label: CD45RA+CCR7+. The receptor set was obtained from a young woman in good health.

J is TRBJ2-5 and V is TRBV11-2, with TRBD2 matching over 10 bases. After removal of 0 bases from V and 4 bases from J, the junction contained 11 bases not matched to a gene. Per the germline V gene, CDR1 is SGHAT and CDR2 is FQNNGV. The CDR3 is 18 amino acids. The CDR3 sequence is CASSLEPSGSRALETQYF. The CDR3 bases are TGTGCCAGCAGCTTAGAGCCTAGCGGGAGTAGGGCTTTAGAGACCCAGTACTTC.

This clone was counted once. This sample also contains other DNA sequences that code for the same CDR3. This chain uses TRBV29-1 with TRBJ2-7, with no clear D. Germline V gene lookup returns CDR1 SQVTM and CDR2 ANQGSEA. Trimming removed 6 bases from V and 2 bases from J, with 8 bases in between. The CDR3 consists of 11 residues. CDR3 in amino acids: CSVETAYEQYF. The DNA for the CDR3 is TGCAGCGTCGAAACGGCCTACGAGCAGTACTTC.

CDR3 DNA sequence: TGTGCCAGCAGCTTGAGGCCCGCAGAGACCCAGTACTTC. It codes for CASSLRPAETQYF. The chain couples TRBV5-4 to TRBJ2-5; D is unclear. Germline V gene data show CDR1 as SGHNT and CDR2 as YYREEE (reference sequence). The CDR3 spans 13 residues. Between the trimmed V and J ends, which lost 1 base and 4 bases, there was a span of 8 bases.

The CDR3 spells CASSSVGGTYEQYF. Here the CDR3 DNA reads TGCGCCAGCAGCTCCGTTGGGGGGACCTACGAGCAGTACTTC. This sequence joins TRBV5-1 and TRBJ2-7; D perhaps matches TRBD2 (6 bases). The germline CDR1 and CDR2 sequences are SGHRS and YFSETQ. CDR3 size: 14 residues. Trimming took 3 bases from V and 2 from J, leaving 12 bases between them.

The V and J genes are TRBV5-6 and TRBJ2-7; D remains unclear. This CDR3 is 15 amino acids long. Germline V lookup: CDR1 SGHDT, CDR2 YYEEEE. The germline V and J ends were trimmed by 1 base and 0 bases, with 11 bases remaining between them. CDR3 loop: CASSLLQRSSYEQYF. The CDR3 nucleotides are TGTGCCAGCAGCTTGTTGCAGAGGAGCTCCTACGAGCAGTACTTC.

The chain has TRBV4-1 and TRBJ2-1; 10 bases align to TRBD2. This CDR3 contains 20 residues. The junction had 19 bases not matched to a gene; V was cut back by 0 bases and J by 8 bases. Germline values: CDR1 MGHRA, CDR2 YSYEKL. The CDR3 loop reads CASSQDWVRLAGVRVHEQFF. The DNA of the CDR3 is TGCGCCAGCAGCCAAGATTGGGTCCGGCTAGCGGGGGTGAGGGTACATGAGCAGTTCTTC.

The V and J genes are TRBV15 and TRBJ1-5; D unclear. The CDR3 contains 12 residues. In germline, CDR1 is LNHNV, CDR2 YYDKDF (reference sequence). Trimming took 0 bases from V and 4 from J, leaving 1 base between them. The DNA of the CDR3 is TGTGCCACCAGCAGAGAGAATCAGCCCCAGCATTTT. It specifies CATSRENQPQHF.

This chain links TRBV6-1 with TRBJ1-1, with 7 bases lining up with TRBD1. V shed 2 bases, J shed 5 bases, and the junction held 8 bases outside the gene matches. The CDR3 has 15 amino acids. Germline V gene lookup returns CDR1 MNHNS and CDR2 SASEGT. In nucleotides, the CDR3 is TGTGCCAGCAGTGAAAGAGGGGGCCGGGGTACTGAAGCTTTCTTT. Residues: CASSERGGRGTEAFF.

V gene TRBV27 combines with J gene TRBJ2-3; 10 bases fit TRBD2. The trim removed 8 bases at V and 3 bases at J, leaving 8 bases unmatched. The CDR3 is 15 residues long. Germline loops: CDR1 MNHEY, CDR2 SMNVEV (reference sequence). The CDR3 spells CASGELAGSTDTQYF. CDR3 sequence (DNA): TGTGCCAGCGGGGAACTAGCGGGAAGTACAGATACGCAGTATTTT.

The chain couples TRBV7-2 to TRBJ1-1, with a weak D call TRBD1 (5 bases). The CDR3 is 13 residues long. Germline-derived CDR1 and CDR2 are SGHTA and FQGNSA. Trimming removed 5 bases at V and 5 bases at J, with 12 bases between. The CDR3 reads CASSNWGGTEAFF. The CDR3 region has the DNA TGTGCCAGCAGCAACTGGGGGGGAACTGAAGCTTTCTTT.

The chain has TRBV6-5 and TRBJ2-7; a weak D match, TRBD2 (6 bases). The CDR3 length is 14 residues. The V end was cut by 2 bases, the J end by 6 bases, with 14 bases between. Germline CDR1 reads MNHEY; CDR2 reads SVGAGI. Written as DNA, the CDR3 is TGTGCCAGCAGTTACGATTTTCTGGGAGGCGAGCAGTACTTC. This sequence encodes CASSYDFLGGEQYF.

The chain carries TRBV28 and TRBJ2-2; 9 bases match TRBD1. This CDR3 region has 15 residues. Unmatched junction bases numbered 7, after V lost 5 bases and J lost 6 bases. Germline V gene data show CDR1 as MDHEN and CDR2 as SYDVKM. This CDR3 is CASSRYRGRAGELFF. The CDR3 nucleotides read TGTGCCAGCAGTAGATACAGGGGGCGCGCCGGGGAGCTGTTTTTT.

V usage is TRBV4-2 and J usage is TRBJ2-2, with 13 bases lining up with TRBD2. CDR1 is LGHNA and CDR2 is YNFKEQ in the germline V gene. The CDR3 loop spans 18 amino acids. Trimming cost V 1 base and J 2 bases; bases outside gene matches: 4. The CDR3 bases are TGTGCCAGCAGCCAAGTTGGGACTAGCGGGACTAACACCGGGGAGCTGTTTTTT. It codes for CASSQVGTSGTNTGELFF.

J is TRBJ1-1 and V is TRBV2; TRBD1 matches at 11 bases. This CDR3 has 13 amino acids. The germline V gene encodes CDR1 SNHLY and CDR2 FYNNEI. V was clipped by 6 bases and J by 6 bases; unmatched bases: 3. In nucleotides, the CDR3 is TGTGCCAGCAGCTGGACAGGGGGCTCTGAAGCTTTCTTT. It translates to CASSWTGGSEAFF.

The J gene is TRBJ1-6, the V gene TRBV5-6; tentatively, D is TRBD1 (5 bases). The germline CDR1 and CDR2 sequences are SGHDT and YYEEEE. The CDR3 length is 14 residues. Trimming took off 2 bases at V and 7 bases at J, with 10 bases between the two ends. CDR3 in amino acids: CASSFRVENSPLHF. The CDR3 region has the DNA TGTGCCAGCAGCTTCAGGGTGGAGAATTCACCCCTCCACTTT. Combining the CDR3 with reference TRBV5-6 and TRBJ1-6 gives the whole variable domain DAGVTQSPTHLIKTRGQQVTLRCSPKSGHDTVSWYQQALGQGPQFIFQYYEEEERQRGNFPDRFSGHQFPNYSSELNVNALLLGDSALYLCASSFRVENSPLHFGNGTRLTVT.

A note on this clone: This CDR3 is also generated by other DNA sequences in the sample. The chain recombines TRBV27 with TRBJ2-3, with TRBD2 identical over 8 bases. V shed 2 bases, J shed 3 bases, and the junction held 4 bases outside the gene matches. From germline, CDR1 is MNHEY and CDR2 SMNVEV (reference sequence). This CDR3 comprises 15 residues. CDR3 loop: CASSLSGRSTDTQYF. The CDR3 DNA is TGTGCCAGCAGTTTAAGCGGGAGAAGTACAGATACGCAGTATTTT.

The chain is built from TRBV27 and TRBJ1-1, with D tentatively TRBD1 (5 bases). The ends were cut back, 0 bases at V and 4 bases at J, with 15 bases in the middle. Germline V gene data show CDR1 as MNHEY and CDR2 as SMNVEV (reference sequence). The CDR3 is 16 residues long. The CDR3 DNA follows: TGTGCCAGCAGTTTATCGGGGCGAGGCGTGGGCACTGAAGCTTTCTTT. Its protein product is CASSLSGRGVGTEAFF.

The V call is TRBV4-2, the J call TRBJ1-5, with D perhaps matching TRBD1 (6 bases). Germline V lookup: CDR1 LGHNA, CDR2 YNFKEQ. V was pared by 3 bases and J by 0 bases, with 9 bases between. The CDR3 totals 15 residues. DNA for the CDR3: TGTGCCAGCAGCCAGAACAGGGATAGCAATCAGCCCCAGCATTTT. Translated, it gives CASSQNRDSNQPQHF.

The V gene is TRBV15, the J gene TRBJ2-7; TRBD2 matches 7 bases. This CDR3 region has 14 residues. The germline gives CDR1 LNHNV, CDR2 YYDKDF (reference sequence). Germline trimming cut 5 bases from V and 6 bases from J; bases unmatched to any gene: 10. The CDR3 here is CATSPRGGEGEQYF. The CDR3 nucleotides are TGTGCCACCAGCCCCCGGGGCGGGGAGGGCGAGCAGTACTTC.

The chain is built from TRBV27 and TRBJ2-1; 7 nucleotides agree with TRBD1. CDR1 is MNHEY, CDR2 SMNVEV, per germline (reference sequence). V lost 7 bases to trimming and J lost 5 bases; unmatched junction nucleotides: 5. This CDR3 spans 13 amino acids. CDR3 in DNA: TGTGCCAGCAAAACGGGACAGAACAATGAGCAGTTCTTC. Protein product: CASKTGQNNEQFF.

The chain is built from TRBV28 and TRBJ2-3; 11 positions match TRBD2. Losses at the gene ends were 6 bases for V and 5 bases for J; bases not matched to a gene: 7. This CDR3 is 15 amino acids long. Germline-derived CDR1 and CDR2 are MDHEN and SYDVKM. CDR3 DNA: TGTGCCAGCAGCCCCTCCACTAGCGGGAGAGATACGCAGTATTTT. This sequence encodes CASSPSTSGRDTQYF.

This clone came up once. The chain couples TRBV4-1 to TRBJ2-1, with D possibly matching TRBD1 (5 bases). V dropped 0 bases and J dropped 0 bases, with 6 bases sitting between them. Germline assignment: CDR1 MGHRA and CDR2 YSYEKL. The CDR3 covers 15 residues. CDR3 nucleotides: TGCGCCAGCAGCCAAGACCAGGGCTCCTACAATGAGCAGTTCTTC. Its protein is CASSQDQGSYNEQFF.

This clone is a singleton in its sample. V is TRBV5-6 and J is TRBJ2-2; no reliable D call. The CDR3 contains 11 residues. Trimming took off 5 bases at V and 6 bases at J, with 5 bases between the two ends. The V gene's germline CDR1 is SGHDT and CDR2 YYEEEE. CDR3 sequence: CASSESGELFF. The CDR3, as DNA: TGTGCCAGCAGTGAGTCCGGGGAGCTGTTTTTT.